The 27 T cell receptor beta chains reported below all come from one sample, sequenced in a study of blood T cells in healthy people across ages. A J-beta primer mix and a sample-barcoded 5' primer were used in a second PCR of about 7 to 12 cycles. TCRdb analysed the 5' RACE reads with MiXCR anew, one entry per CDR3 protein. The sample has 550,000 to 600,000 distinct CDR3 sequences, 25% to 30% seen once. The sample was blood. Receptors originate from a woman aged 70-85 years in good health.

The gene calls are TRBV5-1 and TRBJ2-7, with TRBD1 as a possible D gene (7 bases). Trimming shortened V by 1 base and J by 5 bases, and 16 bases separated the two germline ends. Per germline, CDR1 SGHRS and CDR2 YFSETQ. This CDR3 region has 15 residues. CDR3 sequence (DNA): TGCGCCAGCAGCTTGAGGGGGCAGGGAGGCGACGAGCAGTACTTC. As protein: CASSLRGQGGDEQYF.

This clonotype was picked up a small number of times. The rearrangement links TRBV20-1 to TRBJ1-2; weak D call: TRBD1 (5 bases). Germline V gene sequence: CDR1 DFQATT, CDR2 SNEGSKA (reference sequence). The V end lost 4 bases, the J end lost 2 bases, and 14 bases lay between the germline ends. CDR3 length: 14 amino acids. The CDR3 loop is CSATGDGRNYGYTF. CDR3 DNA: TGCAGTGCTACTGGGGACGGACGAAACTATGGCTACACCTTC.

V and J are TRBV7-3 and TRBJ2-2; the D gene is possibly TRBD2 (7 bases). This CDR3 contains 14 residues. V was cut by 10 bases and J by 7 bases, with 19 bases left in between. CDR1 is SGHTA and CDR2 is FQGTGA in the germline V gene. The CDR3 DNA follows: TGTGCCACTTTGAGGGGGGGGGATATCGGGGAGCTGTTTTTT. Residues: CATLRGGDIGELFF.

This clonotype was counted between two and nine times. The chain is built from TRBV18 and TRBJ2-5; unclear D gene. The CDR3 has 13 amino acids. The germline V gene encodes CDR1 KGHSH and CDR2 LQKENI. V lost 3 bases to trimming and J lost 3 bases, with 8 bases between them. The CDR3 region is CASSPQNEETQYF. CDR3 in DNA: TGTGCCAGCTCACCGCAAAATGAAGAGACCCAGTACTTC.

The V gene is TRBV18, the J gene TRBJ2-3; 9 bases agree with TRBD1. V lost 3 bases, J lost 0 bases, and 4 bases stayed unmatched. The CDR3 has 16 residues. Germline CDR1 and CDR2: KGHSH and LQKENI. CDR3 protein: CASSPGTGTSTDTQYF. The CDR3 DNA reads TGTGCCAGCTCACCGGGGACAGGGACTAGCACAGATACGCAGTATTTT. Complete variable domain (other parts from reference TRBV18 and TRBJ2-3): NAGVMQNPRHLVRRRGQEARLRCSPMKGHSHVYWYRQLPEEGLKFMVYLQKENIIDESGMPKERFSAEFPKEGPSILRIQQVVRGDSAAYFCASSPGTGTSTDTQYFGPGTRLTVL.

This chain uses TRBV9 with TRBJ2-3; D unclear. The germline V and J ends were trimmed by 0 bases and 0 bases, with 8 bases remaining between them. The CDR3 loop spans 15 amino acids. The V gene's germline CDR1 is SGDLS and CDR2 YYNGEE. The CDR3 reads CASSVVGHSTDTQYF. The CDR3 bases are TGTGCCAGCAGCGTAGTTGGCCACAGCACAGATACGCAGTATTTT.

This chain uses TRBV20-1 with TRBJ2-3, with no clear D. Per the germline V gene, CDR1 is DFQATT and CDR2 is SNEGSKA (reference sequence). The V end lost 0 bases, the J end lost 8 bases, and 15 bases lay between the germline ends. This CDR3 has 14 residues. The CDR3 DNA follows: TGCAGTGCTAGAGATAAGTTAGCCATCGGTACGCAGTATTTT. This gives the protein CSARDKLAIGTQYF.

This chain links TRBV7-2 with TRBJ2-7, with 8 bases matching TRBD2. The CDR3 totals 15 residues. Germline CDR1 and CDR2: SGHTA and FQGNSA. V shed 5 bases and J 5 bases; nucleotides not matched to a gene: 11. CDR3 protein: CASSAMGGGLHEQYF. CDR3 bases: TGTGCCAGCAGCGCCATGGGCGGGGGGCTCCACGAGCAGTACTTC.

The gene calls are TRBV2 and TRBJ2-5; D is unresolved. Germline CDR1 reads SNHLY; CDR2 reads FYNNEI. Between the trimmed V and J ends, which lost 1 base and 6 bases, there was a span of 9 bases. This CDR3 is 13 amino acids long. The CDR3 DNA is TGTGCCAGCAGTGAAGTGGACCTGAAGACCCAGTACTTC. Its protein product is CASSEVDLKTQYF.

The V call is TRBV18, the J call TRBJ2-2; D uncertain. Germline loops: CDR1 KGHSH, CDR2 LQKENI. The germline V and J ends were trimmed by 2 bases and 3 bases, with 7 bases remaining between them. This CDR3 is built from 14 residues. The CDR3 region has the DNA TGTGCCAGCTCACCATGGAGACACACCGGGGAGCTGTTTTTT. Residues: CASSPWRHTGELFF.

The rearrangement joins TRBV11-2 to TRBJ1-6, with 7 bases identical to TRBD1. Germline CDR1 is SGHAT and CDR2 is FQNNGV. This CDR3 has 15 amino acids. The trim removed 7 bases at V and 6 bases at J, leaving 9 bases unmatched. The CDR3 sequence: CASTQGGGGNSPLHF. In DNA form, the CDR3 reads TGTGCCAGCACCCAGGGGGGCGGGGGTAATTCACCCCTCCACTTT.

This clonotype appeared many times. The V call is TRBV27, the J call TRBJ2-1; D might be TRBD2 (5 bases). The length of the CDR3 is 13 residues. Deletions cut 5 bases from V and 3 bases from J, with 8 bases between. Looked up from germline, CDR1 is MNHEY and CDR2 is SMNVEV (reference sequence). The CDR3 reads CASSRRDYNEQFF. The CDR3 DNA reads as TGTGCCAGCAGTCGTCGGGACTACAATGAGCAGTTCTTC.

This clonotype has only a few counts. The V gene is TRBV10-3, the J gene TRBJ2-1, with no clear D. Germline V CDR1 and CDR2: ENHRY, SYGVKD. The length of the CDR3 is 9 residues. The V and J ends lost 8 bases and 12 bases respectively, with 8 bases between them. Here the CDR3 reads CAIGSGQFF. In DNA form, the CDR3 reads TGTGCCATCGGATCGGGGCAGTTCTTC.

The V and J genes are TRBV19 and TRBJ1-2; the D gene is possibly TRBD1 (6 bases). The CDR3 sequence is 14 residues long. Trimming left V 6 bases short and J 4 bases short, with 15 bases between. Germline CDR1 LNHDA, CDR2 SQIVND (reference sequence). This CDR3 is CASSPNRVIYGYTF. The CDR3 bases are TGTGCCAGTAGCCCAAACAGGGTAATCTATGGCTACACCTTC. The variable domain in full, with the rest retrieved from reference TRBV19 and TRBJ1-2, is DGGITQSPKYLFRKEGQNVTLSCEQNLNHDAMYWYRQDPGQGLRLIYYSQIVNDFQKGDIAEGYSVSREKKESFPLTVTSAQKNPTAFYLCASSPNRVIYGYTFGSGTRLTVV.

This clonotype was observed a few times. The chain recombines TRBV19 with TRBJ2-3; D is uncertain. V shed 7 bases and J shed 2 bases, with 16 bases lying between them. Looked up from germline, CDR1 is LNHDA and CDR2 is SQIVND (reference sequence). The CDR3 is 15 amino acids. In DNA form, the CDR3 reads TGTGCCAGTACCCGTAGTGCCACCACCACAGATACGCAGTATTTT. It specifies CASTRSATTTDTQYF.

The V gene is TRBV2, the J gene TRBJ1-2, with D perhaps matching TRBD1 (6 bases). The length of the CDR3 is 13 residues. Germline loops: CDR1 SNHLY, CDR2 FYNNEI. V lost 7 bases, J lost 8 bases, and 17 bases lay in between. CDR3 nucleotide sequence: TGTGCCAGCACCTCACAGGGAGGAAGCGGCTACACCTTC. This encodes CASTSQGGSGYTF.

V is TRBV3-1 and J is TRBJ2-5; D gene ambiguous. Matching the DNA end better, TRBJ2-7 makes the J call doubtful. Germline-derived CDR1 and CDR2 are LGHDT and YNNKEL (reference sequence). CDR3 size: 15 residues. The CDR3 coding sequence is TGTGCCAGCAGCCGATGCCCCTCACCATCCTACGAGCAGTACTTC. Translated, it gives CASSRCPSPSYEQYF.

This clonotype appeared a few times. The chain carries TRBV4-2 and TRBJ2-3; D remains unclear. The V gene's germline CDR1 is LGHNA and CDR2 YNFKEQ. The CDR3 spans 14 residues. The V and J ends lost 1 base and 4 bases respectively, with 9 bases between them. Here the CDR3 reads CASSQVGVPDTQYF. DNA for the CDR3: TGTGCCAGCAGCCAAGTCGGAGTTCCAGATACGCAGTATTTT.

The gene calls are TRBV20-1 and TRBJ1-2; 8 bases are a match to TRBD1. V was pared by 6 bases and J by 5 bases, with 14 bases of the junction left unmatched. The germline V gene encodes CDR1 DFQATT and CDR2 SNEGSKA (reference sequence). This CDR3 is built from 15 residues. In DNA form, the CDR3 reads TGCAGTGCAAAAACTGCAGGGGGCGGTTGGTATGGCTACACCTTC. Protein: CSAKTAGGGWYGYTF.

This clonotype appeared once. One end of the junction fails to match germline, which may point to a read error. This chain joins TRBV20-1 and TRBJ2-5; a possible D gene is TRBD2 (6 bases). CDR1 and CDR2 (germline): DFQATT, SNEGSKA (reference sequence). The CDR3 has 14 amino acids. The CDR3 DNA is TGCGGTGCTAGAAGGAGGGGTGGGGAAGAGACCCAGTACTTC. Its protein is CGARRRGGEETQYF.

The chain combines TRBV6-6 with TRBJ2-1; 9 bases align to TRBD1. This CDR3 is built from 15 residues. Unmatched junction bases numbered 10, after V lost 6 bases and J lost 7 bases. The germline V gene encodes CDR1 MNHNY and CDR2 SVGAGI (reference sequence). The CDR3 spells CASSGQGIFGNEQFF. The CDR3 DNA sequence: TGTGCCAGCAGCGGACAGGGGATATTTGGGAATGAGCAGTTCTTC.

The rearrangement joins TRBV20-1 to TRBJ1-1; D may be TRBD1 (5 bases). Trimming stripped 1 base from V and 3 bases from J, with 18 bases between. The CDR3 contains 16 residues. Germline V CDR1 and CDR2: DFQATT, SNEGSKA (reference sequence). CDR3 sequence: CSARVSRAGTDTEAFF. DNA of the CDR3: TGCAGTGCTAGAGTTTCTCGCGCAGGGACCGACACTGAAGCTTTCTTT.

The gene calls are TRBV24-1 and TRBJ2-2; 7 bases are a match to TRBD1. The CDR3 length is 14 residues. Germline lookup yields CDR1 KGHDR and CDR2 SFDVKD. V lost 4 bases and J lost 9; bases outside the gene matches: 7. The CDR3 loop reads CATSDPDRPRELFF. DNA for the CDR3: TGTGCCACCAGTGACCCGGACAGGCCTCGGGAGCTGTTTTTT.

CDR3 DNA: TGCAGTGCTAGAGGTAATCCGGTGGAGATTCAGTACTTC. It translates to CSARGNPVEIQYF. This sequence joins TRBV20-1 and TRBJ2-4, with unresolved D. CDR1 is DFQATT, CDR2 SNEGSKA, per germline (reference sequence). V was shortened by 1 base and J by 10 bases, with 14 bases between the two germline ends. This CDR3 has 13 residues.

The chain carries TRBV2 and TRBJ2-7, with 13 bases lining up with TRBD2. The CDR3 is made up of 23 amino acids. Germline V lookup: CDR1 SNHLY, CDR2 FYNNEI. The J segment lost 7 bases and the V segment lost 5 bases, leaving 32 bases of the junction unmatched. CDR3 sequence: CASSLRSGVGTSGDHLRGVEQYF. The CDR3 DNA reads TGTGCCAGCAGTCTACGCTCGGGGGTGGGGACTAGCGGGGACCACTTGCGAGGAGTGGAGCAGTACTTC.

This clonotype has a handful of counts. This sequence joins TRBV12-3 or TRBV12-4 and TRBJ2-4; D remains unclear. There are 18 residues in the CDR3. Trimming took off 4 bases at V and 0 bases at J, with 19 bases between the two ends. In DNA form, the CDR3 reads TGTGCCAGCAGTTGGGCTGGTTTGGGGTTGCTAGCCAAAAACATTCAGTACTTC. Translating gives CASSWAGLGLLAKNIQYF.

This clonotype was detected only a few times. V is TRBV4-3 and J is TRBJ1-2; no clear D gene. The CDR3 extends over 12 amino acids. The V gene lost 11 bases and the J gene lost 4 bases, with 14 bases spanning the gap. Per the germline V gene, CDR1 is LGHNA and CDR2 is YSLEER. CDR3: CASQGGSYGYTF. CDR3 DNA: TGCGCCTCCCAAGGAGGATCCTATGGCTACACCTTC.